The subject of this entry is one T cell receptor (beta chain). The sample is drawn from a study of cytomegalovirus exposure and HLA in healthy donors. Primers included in the PCR were 60 Vbeta and 13 Jbeta primers. The assay was immunoSEQ multiplex PCR, and TCRdb's table has in-frame clones only and misses some. The sample has some 110,000 clones, about 70% seen once. The CDR3 loop spans 14 amino acids. Looked up from germline, CDR1 is SGHRS and CDR2 is YFSETQ. The V end was cut by 6 bases, the J end by 1 base, with 10 bases between. The chain links TRBV5-1 to TRBJ2-2; no definite D call. The TCR comes from a woman aged 25 to 39 in good health and CMV-seronegative. The sequenced sample was PBMCs. The CDR3 nucleotides read TGCGCCAGCACTCCCCCAGTGAACACCGGGGAGCTGTTTTTT. It translates to CASTPPVNTGELFF.